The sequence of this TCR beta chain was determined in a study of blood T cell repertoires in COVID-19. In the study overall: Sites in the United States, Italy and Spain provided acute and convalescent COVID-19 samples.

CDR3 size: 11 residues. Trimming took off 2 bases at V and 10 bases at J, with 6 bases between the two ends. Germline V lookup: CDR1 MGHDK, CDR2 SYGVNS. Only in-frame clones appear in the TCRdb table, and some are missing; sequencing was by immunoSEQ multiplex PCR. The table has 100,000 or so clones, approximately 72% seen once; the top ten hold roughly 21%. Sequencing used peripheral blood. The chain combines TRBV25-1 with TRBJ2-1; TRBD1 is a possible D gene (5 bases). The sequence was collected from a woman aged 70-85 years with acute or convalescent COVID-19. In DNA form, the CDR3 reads TGTGCCAGCAGTGAAAGGGGCGAGCAGTTCTTC. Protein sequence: CASSERGEQFF.